These T cell receptor beta chains were read from a single sample in a study of blood T cell dynamics during melanoma immunotherapy. Generated by immunoSEQ multiplex PCR, the TCRdb table keeps only in-frame clones and is missing some. The data hold some 20,000 clones, with just under 90% observed a single time. The source was blood, collected from a patient treated with checkpoint blockade. These receptors were collected from a human donor with melanoma. Each CDR3 is given with its conserved first and last residue. D genes are given only for firm matches. Part of the rows lack a size; the others show once, few, many or a class for expanded clones.

size	V	J	D	DNA	CDR3
NA	TRBV7-2	TRBJ1-4	NA	TGTGCCAGCAGCTTACGGACGGGAATTGGGGGCGGTTCTAATGAAAAACTGTTTTTT	CASSLRTGIGGGSNEKLFF
NA	TRBV7-2	TRBJ1-1	NA	TGTGCCAGCAGCTTAGTGGGGAACACTGAAGCTTTCTTT	CASSLVGNTEAFF
once	TRBV7-8	TRBJ2-7	NA	TGTGCCAGCAGCCCGGAAAGGTATACCTACGAGCAGTACTTC	CASSPERYTYEQYF
NA	TRBV28	TRBJ2-7	TRBD1	TGTGCCAGCAGAGGGACAGGACCACCTATAGGAGTGTACTTC	CASRGTGPPIGVYF
once	TRBV27	TRBJ1-1	TRBD1	TGTGCCAGCAGGACAGGGTACACTGAAGCTTTCTTT	CASRTGYTEAFF
NA	TRBV7-5	TRBJ2-3	NA	TGTGCCATCAACCCTCCAGTTTTCTGTCGCTCAGATACGCAGTATTTT	CAINPPVFCRSDTQYF
NA	TRBV11-2	TRBJ1-1	NA	TGTGCCAGCAGCTTAAAGGAGGGTTCCACTGAAGCTTTCTTT	CASSLKEGSTEAFF
once	TRBV7-8	TRBJ2-3	TRBD2	TGTGCCAGCAGCTTAGCTTTGGGTAGCGCGCGGGGGATCACAGATACGCAGTATTTT	CASSLALGSARGITDTQYF
NA	TRBV14	TRBJ1-1	TRBD1	TGTGCCAGCAGCCAAGCCACAGGGGGGACTGAAGCTTTCTTT	CASSQATGGTEAFF
NA	TRBV30	TRBJ1-5	NA	TGTGCCTGGTACCTTACAAGAAATAGCAATCAGCCCCAGCATTTT	CAWYLTRNSNQPQHF
NA	TRBV30	TRBJ2-3	TRBD2	TGTGCCTGGAGTGGAGGACTAGCTGAGGATACGCAGTATTTT	CAWSGGLAEDTQYF
NA	TRBV9	TRBJ2-1	NA	TGTGCCAGCAGCGTAGGGGCTAGAACTTTCAATGAGCAGTTCTTC	CASSVGARTFNEQFF
NA	TRBV19	TRBJ2-7	NA	TGTGCTAGTAGTATAGGGGGACACTCCTACGAGCAGTACTTC	CASSIGGHSYEQYF
NA	TRBV2	TRBJ2-7	TRBD2	TGTGCCAGCATCGGACTAGCGGGAGTTGTTTACGAGCAGTACTTC	CASIGLAGVVYEQYF
NA	TRBV6-1	TRBJ2-1	NA	TGTGCCAGCAGTGTGGCCCAGGGCGGGGCCTACAATGAGCAGTTCTTC	CASSVAQGGAYNEQFF
NA	TRBV7-8	TRBJ1-1	NA	TGTGCCAGCAGCTTAGTGGAAAACACTGAAGCTTTCTTT	CASSLVENTEAFF
NA	TRBV7-9	TRBJ2-3	TRBD2	TGTGCCAGCAGTCGAGAGGGTAGCGGGGTGGGTGAGACGTATTTT	CASSREGSGVGETYF
NA	TRBV4-1	TRBJ1-5	NA	TGCGCCAGCAGCCAAGATTGGGGCTCGGGCAATCAGCCCCAGCATTTT	CASSQDWGSGNQPQHF
NA	TRBV5-6	TRBJ2-5	NA	TGTGCCAGCAGCTTGTACCCCCCACAAGAGACCCAGTACTTC	CASSLYPPQETQYF
NA	TRBV2	TRBJ2-5	TRBD2	TGTGCCAGCAACGAACAACTAGCGGGGAAAGAGACCCAGTACTTC	CASNEQLAGKETQYF
NA	TRBV19	TRBJ1-2	NA	TGTGCCAGTAGGGACAACCCCTATGGCTACACCTTC	CASRDNPYGYTF
NA	TRBV7-2	TRBJ1-2	TRBD1	TGTGCCAGCAGCTTAGCGCAGGGACAGCGCTATGGCTACACCTTC	CASSLAQGQRYGYTF
NA	TRBV11-2	TRBJ2-3	TRBD2	TGTGCCAGCAGCTTTAGCGGGAGGGCACTATATACGCAGTATTTT	CASSFSGRALYTQYF
NA	TRBV11-2	TRBJ2-2	TRBD2	TGTGCCAGCAGCTATAGGACTAGCGGGGCGGCCGGGGAGCTGTTTTTT	CASSYRTSGAAGELFF
NA	TRBV11-2	TRBJ2-2	NA	TGTGCCAGCAGCTTAGATCGGACAGTTGGCACCGGGGAGCTGTTTTTT	CASSLDRTVGTGELFF
NA	TRBV19	TRBJ1-1	NA	TGTGCCAGTAACATGCCGACAAACTCCAGAATAAACACTGAAGCTTTCTTT	CASNMPTNSRINTEAFF
NA	TRBV19	TRBJ2-5	NA	TGTGCCAGTAGTATAGGAGGGAGAGAGACCCAGTACTTC	CASSIGGRETQYF
NA	TRBV7-3	TRBJ2-6	TRBD1	TGTGCCAGCAGCCCGACAGGGTCCCAAGCCAACGTCCTGACTTTC	CASSPTGSQANVLTF
NA	TRBV15	TRBJ2-1	NA	TGTGCCACCAGCTCCCGACAGGGAGGGGGTTGGAATGAGCAGTTCTTC	CATSSRQGGGWNEQFF
NA	TRBV29-1	TRBJ1-2	NA	TGCAGCGTTGACAGGGCCAAGGGCTACACCTTC	CSVDRAKGYTF
NA	TRBV28	TRBJ1-1	TRBD1	TGTGCCAGCAGGTTGGGGTTTCAGGGGGCATGGACTGAAGCTTTCTTT	CASRLGFQGAWTEAFF
NA	TRBV6-5	TRBJ2-7	NA	TGTGCCAGCAAAGCCGGATATGGGACCTACGAGCAGTACTTC	CASKAGYGTYEQYF
NA	TRBV10-3	TRBJ1-5	NA	TGTGCCACCCAAGCTGAGTGGGGGTACGGGAGCAATCAGCCCCAGCATTTT	CATQAEWGYGSNQPQHF
NA	TRBV4-1	TRBJ2-1	TRBD2	TGCGCCAGCAGCCATCCCATAGCGGGAGGGCCCTACAATGAGCAGTTCTTC	CASSHPIAGGPYNEQFF
NA	TRBV5-1	TRBJ2-7	NA	TGCGCCAGCAGCCTCGGGGGCCACGAGCAGTACTTC	CASSLGGHEQYF
NA	TRBV7-6	TRBJ2-7	NA	TGTGCCAGCAGCTTAGCCCCCCGGGACACTTCCTACGAGCAGTACTTC	CASSLAPRDTSYEQYF
NA	TRBV10-2	TRBJ2-5	NA	TGCGCCAGCAGTGAGGCCCAGGGGATTAAGTACTTC	CASSEAQGIKYF
NA	TRBV5-1	TRBJ2-1	TRBD1	TGCGCCAGCAGCGGGACAGGGATTTATGAGCAGTTCTTC	CASSGTGIYEQFF
NA	TRBV6-6	TRBJ1-4	TRBD1	TGTGCCAGCAGTCCAACGACAGGGCTGGCGATCGGAAAACTGTTTTTT	CASSPTTGLAIGKLFF
NA	TRBV30	TRBJ1-1	NA	TGTGCCTGGAGTGTCTCCAGGGGTACTGAAGCTTTCTTT	CAWSVSRGTEAFF
NA	TRBV29-1	TRBJ2-7	NA	TGCAGCTGGGGACCAGGCCCCTACGAGCAGTACTTC	CSWGPGPYEQYF
NA	TRBV28	TRBJ1-1	TRBD1	TGTGCCAGCAGTCCGACTACAGGGGTTGGCACTGAAGCTTTCTTT	CASSPTTGVGTEAFF
NA	TRBV13	TRBJ1-1	TRBD1	TGTGCCAGCAGCTTAGAAACAGGGGATTTGGACACTGAAGCTTTCTTT	CASSLETGDLDTEAFF
once	TRBV11-2	TRBJ2-1	NA	TGTGCCAGCAGCTTAGCGGGACCTAGCTCCTACAATGAGCAGTTCTTC	CASSLAGPSSYNEQFF
NA	TRBV11-2	TRBJ1-3	TRBD1	TGTGCCAGCAGCTCCTTCTTGGACAGGGGGCTTGGAAACACCATATATTTT	CASSSFLDRGLGNTIYF
NA	TRBV20-1	TRBJ1-1	NA	TGCAGTGCTAGAGGGGATTCTGAAGCTTTCTTT	CSARGDSEAFF
NA	TRBV5-6	TRBJ2-7	TRBD2	TGTGCCAGCAGCCCCCTAGCGGGAGCCCTCACCGGCGAGCAGTACTTC	CASSPLAGALTGEQYF
NA	TRBV5-4	TRBJ1-3	NA	TGTGCCAGCAGCTTGGAGGGGAGGGCTTTTGGAAACACCATATATTTT	CASSLEGRAFGNTIYF
NA	TRBV30	TRBJ1-3	TRBD1	TGTGCCTGGAGTTCCGGACAGGTTGGAAACACCATATATTTT	CAWSSGQVGNTIYF
NA	TRBV6-1	TRBJ2-7	NA	TGTGCCAGCAGTGAAGCCGGACAGCTCTACGAGCAGTACTTC	CASSEAGQLYEQYF
NA	TRBV5-4	TRBJ2-5	NA	TGTGCCAGCAGCCGACCGGAAGGAACCCAGTACTTC	CASSRPEGTQYF
NA	TRBV4-1	TRBJ2-7	NA	TGCGCCAGCAGCCAACAACTGAGCTCCTACGAGCAGTACTTC	CASSQQLSSYEQYF